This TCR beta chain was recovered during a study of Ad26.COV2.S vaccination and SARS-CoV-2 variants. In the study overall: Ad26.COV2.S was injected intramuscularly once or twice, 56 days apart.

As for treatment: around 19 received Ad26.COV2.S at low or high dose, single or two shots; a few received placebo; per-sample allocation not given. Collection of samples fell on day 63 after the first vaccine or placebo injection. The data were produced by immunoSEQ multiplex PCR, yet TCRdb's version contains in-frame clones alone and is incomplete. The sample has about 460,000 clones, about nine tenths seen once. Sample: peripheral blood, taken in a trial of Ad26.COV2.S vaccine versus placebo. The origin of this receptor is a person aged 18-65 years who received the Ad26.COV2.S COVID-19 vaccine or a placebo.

In DNA form, the CDR3 reads TGTGCCAGCAGCTCGGGACAGAGCTATGGCTACACCTTC. It translates to CASSSGQSYGYTF. V usage is TRBV9 and J usage is TRBJ1-2; 7 nucleotides agree with TRBD1. The ends lost 4 bases at V and 4 bases at J; junction bases unmatched: 4. Germline values: CDR1 SGDLS, CDR2 YYNGEE. CDR3 length: 13 amino acids.